This T cell receptor beta chain was profiled in a study of cytotoxic CD8 clonotypes in ibrutinib-treated CLL. Study information: Mean productive templates were 255,043; mean productive rearrangements were roughly 100,000.

This clone appeared a few times. As input for TCR beta libraries, roughly 2 micrograms of genomic DNA came from cryopreserved PBMCs. There are 14 residues in the CDR3. The germline gives CDR1 KGHSH, CDR2 LQKENI. V lost 10 bases, J lost 4 bases, and 14 bases lay in between. TCRdb's table, derived via immunoSEQ multiplex PCR, lists solely in-frame clones and lacks some. The sample consists of 65,000 to 90,000 clones, roughly 80% of them appearing once. The material was PBMCs, obtained after 24 months of ibrutinib treatment. V is TRBV18 and J is TRBJ2-6; D gene unclear. The TCR sequence derives from a human donor with chronic lymphocytic leukemia. Here the CDR3 reads CATSSALGANVLTF. The CDR3 DNA follows: TGTGCCACCTCCTCGGCGTTAGGGGCCAACGTCCTGACTTTC.